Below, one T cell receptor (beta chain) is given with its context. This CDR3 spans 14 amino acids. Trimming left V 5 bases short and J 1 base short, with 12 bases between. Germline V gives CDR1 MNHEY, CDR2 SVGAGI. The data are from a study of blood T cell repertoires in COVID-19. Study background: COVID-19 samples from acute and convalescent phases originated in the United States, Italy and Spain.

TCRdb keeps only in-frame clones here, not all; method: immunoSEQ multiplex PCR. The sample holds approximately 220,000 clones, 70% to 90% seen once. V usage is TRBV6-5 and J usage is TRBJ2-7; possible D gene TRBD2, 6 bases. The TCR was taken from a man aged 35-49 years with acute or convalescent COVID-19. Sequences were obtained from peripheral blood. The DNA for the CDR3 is TGTGCCAGCAGTAGCCAAGCGGGTTCCTACGAGCAGTACTTC. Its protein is CASSSQAGSYEQYF.